The rows below give T cell receptor beta chains drawn from one sample of a study of Graves' ophthalmopathy and Graves' hyperthyroidism. Each CDR3 protein is one row after TCRdb ran MiXCR on the multiplex PCR reads. Counted here are a few hundred thousand distinct CDR3 sequences, around 18% occurring once; the ten biggest clones make up roughly 1.6%. The sequenced sample was peripheral blood. These receptors came from a woman under 30 with Graves' ophthalmopathy. CDR3s include the opening cysteine and the closing phenylalanine or tryptophan. A D gene is named only where the DNA matches it firmly. The size field is filled for only some rows; it gives once, few, many or a size class.

many	TRBD1	TRBV24-1	TRBJ2-5	TGTGCCACCAGTGACCAAGCCACCCGGGACAGGGGGCGCCGGGAGACCCAGTACTTC	CATSDQATRDRGRRETQYF
.	.	TRBV12-3/TRBV12-4	TRBJ1-1	TGTGCCAGCCTTCAAGCGGGACACAATGAAGCTTTCTTT	CASLQAGHNEAFF
many	TRBD2	TRBV28	TRBJ2-7	TGTGCCAGTCTGTTAGCGGGAGAAGACCCGACGGATCAGTACTTC	CASLLAGEDPTDQYF
many	.	TRBV18	TRBJ1-1	TGTGCCAGCTCACCACCTCCGGGCCTTCTTGCCCAAGCTTTCTTT	CASSPPPGLLAQAFF
.	TRBD1	TRBV6-1	TRBJ1-2	TGTGCCAGCAATGGACAGGGGTCAGGCTACACCTTC	CASNGQGSGYTF
many	TRBD1	TRBV7-2	TRBJ2-5	TGTGCCAGCAGCTTAGGGGACAGGCAAGAGACCCAGTACTTC	CASSLGDRQETQYF
many	TRBD2	TRBV28	TRBJ2-7	TGTGCCAGACTAGCGTTCCCCAACGAGCAGTACTTC	CARLAFPNEQYF
few	TRBD1	TRBV28	TRBJ1-1	TGTGCCAGCAGTTTGTCAGGGGGCGCCGTTGCTGAAGCTTTCTTT	CASSLSGGAVAEAFF
many	.	TRBV20-1	TRBJ1-5	TGCAGTGCTCCGGGGCGTGGCAATCAGCCCCAGCATTTT	CSAPGRGNQPQHF
many	.	TRBV6-2/TRBV6-3	TRBJ1-6	TGTGCCAGCAGTTACTACGCCCGGAGTTCACCCCTCCACTTT	CASSYYARSSPLHF
many	TRBD2	TRBV6-2/TRBV6-3	TRBJ2-5	TGTGCCAGCACCGGGTCTAGCGGGACCCAGTACTTC	CASTGSSGTQYF
many	.	TRBV6-7	TRBJ2-1	TGTGCCAGCAGTCCGAGCGGCTATGAGCAGTTCTTC	CASSPSGYEQFF
many	.	TRBV12-3/TRBV12-4	TRBJ2-4	TGTGCCAGCAGTTTAATGGGGGGAACCAAAAACATTCAGTACTTC	CASSLMGGTKNIQYF
many	TRBD1	TRBV30	TRBJ2-2	TGTGCCTGGAGTCTGAGACAGGGGGAGACCGGGGAGCTGTTTTTT	CAWSLRQGETGELFF
.	.	TRBV30	TRBJ1-1	TGTGCCTGGAGCCAGCCACAGGGCCTCTTGACTGAAGCTTTCTTT	CAWSQPQGLLTEAFF
.	.	TRBV2	TRBJ1-1	TGTGCCAGCAGTGTGGGCCCTCAATTAGAAGCTTTCTTT	CASSVGPQLEAFF
.	TRBD2	TRBV6-2/TRBV6-3	TRBJ2-7	TGTGCCAGCAGTCCAGGACGGAGCGGGAGGGCCCACTACGAGCAGTACTTC	CASSPGRSGRAHYEQYF
many	.	TRBV7-9	TRBJ2-7	TGTGCCAGCAGCCCCACTAGAGCTCGCGGGTACGAGCAGTACTTC	CASSPTRARGYEQYF
.	.	TRBV28	TRBJ2-5	TGTGTCAGCACCTCATACAGGGAAGAGACCCTGTACTTC	CVSTSYREETLYF
many	TRBD2	TRBV5-1	TRBJ2-7	TGCGCCAGCCGACTAGCGGGATCCTACGAGCAGTACTTC	CASRLAGSYEQYF
few	.	TRBV5-8	TRBJ1-1	TGTGCCAGCAGCCCCACTTTCGGCGGGAACACTGAAGCTTTCTTT	CASSPTFGGNTEAFF
.	.	TRBV29-1	TRBJ2-2	TGCAGCGTTGCCAGGGCCGGCGGGGAGCTGTTTTTT	CSVARAGGELFF
few	TRBD2	TRBV4-2	TRBJ2-3	TGTGCCAGCAGCAAAGCTCTAGCGGGCTTCACAGATACGCAGTATTTT	CASSKALAGFTDTQYF
.	.	TRBV28	TRBJ1-3	TGTGCCAGCAGTGAAGGGGGGCAGGGAAACACCATATATTTT	CASSEGGQGNTIYF
many	TRBD1	TRBV6-1	TRBJ1-1	TGTGCCAGCAGCCGCATACCCAACGACAGGGATACTGAAGCTTTCTTT	CASSRIPNDRDTEAFF
many	.	TRBV11-2	TRBJ2-7	TGTGCCAGCAGCTTTCGCGGAAGGGACGAGCAGTACTTC	CASSFRGRDEQYF
many	.	TRBV12-3/TRBV12-4	TRBJ2-7	TGTGCCAGCAGTTCACGTACTTGGGGGGAAACCTACGAGCAGTACTTC	CASSSRTWGETYEQYF
many	TRBD1	TRBV11-2	TRBJ2-2	TGTGCCAGCAGCTTAGATCCGAGGACAGGGGCCGGGGAGCTGTTTTTT	CASSLDPRTGAGELFF